In this sample, the clone carrying this TCR beta chain turned up many times. Its cognate antigen is unknown. With a duration under 3 months, ophthalmopathy in the donors showed moderate-to-severe activity, CAS ≥3 and NOSPECS ≥4. This specimen belongs to a study of Graves' ophthalmopathy and Graves' hyperthyroidism. Findings of the study overall: Built on 13 signatures, a model told ophthalmopathy apart from stable hyperthyroidism with around 90% sensitivity and approximately 81% specificity.

The authors amplified TCR beta CDR3 regions from RNA transcripts. HTBI primers primed a first-round RT-PCR, and a second-round multiplex PCR followed. TCRdb fed the multiplex PCR reads into MiXCR, producing one record per CDR3 protein. The table includes 300,000 to 350,000 distinct CDR3 sequences, under 20% detected once. This clonotype was sampled from an adult man with Graves' ophthalmopathy. Sequencing was performed on peripheral blood.

CDR3 in DNA: TGTGCCAGTAGCTCTTCCGGACAGAGTTACGAGCAGTACTTC. Encoded protein: CASSSSGQSYEQYF. V usage is TRBV19 and J usage is TRBJ2-7; a weak D match, TRBD1 (6 bases). Trimming left V 6 bases short and J 4 bases short, with 16 bases between. Germline V gene data show CDR1 as LNHDA and CDR2 as SQIVND (reference sequence). The CDR3 has 14 amino acids.